These 28 T cell receptor beta chains came from one sample sequenced in a study of blood T cell repertoires in COVID-19. Assay: immunoSEQ multiplex PCR; the TCRdb copy retains only in-frame clones and omits some. Of 400,000 to 450,000 clones listed, roughly 89% were seen once; the top ten hold 0.7% to 0.85%. The sequencing sample was made of peripheral blood. The receptors come from a man younger than 35 with COVID-19, enrolled during active disease.

V and J are TRBV2 and TRBJ2-5, with 10 bases fitting TRBD2. V shed 9 bases and J 8 bases; nucleotides not matched to a gene: 9. Germline lookup yields CDR1 SNHLY and CDR2 FYNNEI. The CDR3 is 13 amino acids. CDR3 coding DNA: TGTGCCAGGGGAGGAGCGGGAGGGGACACCCAGTACTTC. This translates into CARGGAGGDTQYF.

The chain carries TRBV5-5 and TRBJ2-3; D is possibly TRBD2 (5 bases). Germline V CDR1 and CDR2: SGHKS, YYEKEE (reference sequence). Trimming took 1 base from V and 0 from J, leaving 9 bases between them. The CDR3 length is 15 residues. Written as DNA, the CDR3 is TGTGCCAGCAGCTTGTCTAGCACTAGCACAGATACGCAGTATTTT. This gives the protein CASSLSSTSTDTQYF.

CDR3 bases: TGTGCCAGTAGTAACGGAGTCACCCCCCTGTACGAGCAGTACTTC. It yields the protein CASSNGVTPLYEQYF. The V gene is TRBV19, the J gene TRBJ2-7; D is undetermined. With 4 bases removed from V and 4 bases from J, the gap between germline ends came to 17 bases. This CDR3 has 15 amino acids. Per germline, CDR1 LNHDA and CDR2 SQIVND (reference sequence). The entire variable domain, with the rest obtained from reference TRBV19 and TRBJ2-7, is as follows: DGGITQSPKYLFRKEGQNVTLSCEQNLNHDAMYWYRQDPGQGLRLIYYSQIVNDFQKGDIAEGYSVSREKKESFPLTVTSAQKNPTAFYLCASSNGVTPLYEQYFGPGTRLTVT.

The chain uses TRBV21-1 and TRBJ2-7; no DNA check was done on the table's D call, TRBD1. TRBV21-1 is shown as a pseudogene. CDR3 size: 14 residues. In DNA, the CDR3 is TGTGCCAGCCAGCCCGTCAGGGTGACCTACGAGCAGTACTTC. Residues: CASQPVRVTYEQYF.

V usage is TRBV4-1 and J usage is TRBJ2-3; 13 positions agree with TRBD2. The germline V gene has CDR1 MGHRA and CDR2 YSYEKL. V shed 0 bases, J shed 9 bases, and the junction held 3 bases outside the gene matches. There are 15 residues in the CDR3. This chain's CDR3 is CASSQDSGLAGTQYF. CDR3 sequence (DNA): TGCGCCAGCAGCCAAGACTCGGGACTAGCGGGAACGCAGTATTTT.

This clone appeared a few times. V is TRBV21-1 and J is TRBJ2-7; the table's D gene call, TRBD2, was not cross checked with the DNA. TRBV21-1 is assigned pseudogene status. The CDR3 runs to 16 residues. CDR3 region: CASSKQGTSGGYEQYF. CDR3 sequence (DNA): TGTGCCAGCAGCAAACAGGGGACTAGCGGGGGTTACGAGCAGTACTTC.

This clone was observed once. The gene calls are TRBV3-1 (or the pseudogene TRBV3-2) and TRBJ2-4; 14 positions match TRBD2. V shed 1 base, J shed 0 bases, and the junction held 2 bases outside the gene matches. This CDR3 spans 18 amino acids. CDR1 is LGHDT and CDR2 is YNNKEL in the germline V gene (reference sequence). The CDR3: CASSQGLAGGVAKNIQYF. Written as DNA, the CDR3 is TGTGCCAGCAGCCAAGGACTAGCGGGGGGGGTAGCCAAAAACATTCAGTACTTC.

V usage is TRBV6-5 and J usage is TRBJ2-5; the D gene is possibly TRBD1 (7 bases). V lost 6 bases and J 4 bases, leaving 9 bases between the germline ends. The CDR3 is 12 residues long. Germline V gives CDR1 MNHEY, CDR2 SVGAGI. DNA of the CDR3: TGTGCCAGCAGCCAGGGGGGAGAGACCCAGTACTTC. Translation gives CASSQGGETQYF.

The chain uses TRBV15 and TRBJ2-7, with D perhaps matching TRBD2 (6 bases). The V gene lost 1 base and the J gene lost 3 bases, with 10 bases spanning the gap. The CDR3 contains 14 residues. CDR1 is LNHNV and CDR2 is YYDKDF in the germline V gene (reference sequence). The CDR3: CATSRGVSGYEQYF. The CDR3 bases are TGTGCCACCAGCAGAGGGGTTAGCGGCTACGAGCAGTACTTC.

This rearrangement joins TRBV19 to TRBJ1-5, with D unresolved. The V and J ends lost 3 bases and 7 bases respectively, with 16 bases between them. The CDR3 sequence is 15 residues long. Germline lookup yields CDR1 LNHDA and CDR2 SQIVND (reference sequence). CDR3 loop: CASSIVGQDRQPQHF. CDR3 bases: TGTGCCAGTAGTATTGTTGGGCAGGATCGACAGCCCCAGCATTTT.

CDR3 nucleotide sequence: TGTGCCAGCAGTGTAATGAACACTGAAGCTTTCTTT. Protein product: CASSVMNTEAFF. The chain links TRBV12-3 or TRBV12-4 to TRBJ1-1; D is unclear. The CDR3 is 12 residues long. The V end was cut by 5 bases, the J end by 0 bases, with 4 bases between.

V and J are TRBV25-1 and TRBJ2-1; D ambiguous. The CDR3 covers 16 residues. V gave up 6 bases and J gave up 0 bases, with 15 bases separating them. Germline CDR1 and CDR2: MGHDK and SYGVNS. CDR3 nucleotides: TGTGCCAGCAGCGCGACAACGGTTAGCTCCTACAATGAGCAGTTCTTC. Translated: CASSATTVSSYNEQFF.

The chain has TRBV11-3 and TRBJ2-7, with 10 bases identical to TRBD1. Looked up from germline, CDR1 is SGHNT and CDR2 is YENEEA. The ends lost 1 base at V and 5 bases at J; junction bases unmatched: 5. This CDR3 is 15 amino acids long. CDR3 in amino acids: CASSLGGQGRDEQYF. CDR3 nucleotides: TGTGCCAGCAGCTTAGGGGGACAGGGGCGCGACGAGCAGTACTTC.

The chain recombines TRBV11-2 with TRBJ2-7; D is unresolved. V gave up 3 bases and J gave up 0 bases, with 6 bases separating them. Germline CDR1 reads SGHAT; CDR2 reads FQNNGV. CDR3 length: 13 residues. The CDR3 spells CASSFASSYEQYF. CDR3 nucleotides: TGTGCCAGCAGCTTCGCTAGCTCCTACGAGCAGTACTTC.

This chain connects TRBV7-9 to TRBJ2-7; TRBD2 might be the D (6 bases). CDR3 length: 15 residues. V gave up 1 base and J gave up 0 bases, with 10 bases separating them. Per germline, CDR1 SEHNR and CDR2 FQNEAQ (reference sequence). This CDR3 reads CASSLGSGASYEQYF. As DNA, the CDR3 is TGTGCCAGCAGCTTAGGTAGCGGAGCCTCCTACGAGCAGTACTTC.

V gene TRBV14 combines with J gene TRBJ1-2; D not certain. In germline, CDR1 is SGHDN, CDR2 FVKESK. The V gene lost 4 bases and the J gene lost 0 bases, with 12 bases spanning the gap. CDR3 length: 15 residues. In DNA, the CDR3 is TGTGCCAGCAGCCGTGTATTGGGCTCTAACTATGGCTACACCTTC. This sequence encodes CASSRVLGSNYGYTF.

The rearrangement links TRBV15 to TRBJ2-4; D not resolved. The CDR3 spans 13 residues. Germline V gives CDR1 LNHNV, CDR2 YYDKDF (reference sequence). The V gene lost 9 bases and the J gene lost 0 bases, with 9 bases spanning the gap. The CDR3 protein is CATRDLAKNIQYF. CDR3 DNA sequence: TGTGCCACGCGAGATTTAGCCAAAAACATTCAGTACTTC.

This clone was detected only once. The chain combines TRBV7-9 with TRBJ2-2; TRBD1 might be the D (6 bases). Trimming took 5 bases from V and 0 from J, leaving 13 bases between them. Germline-derived CDR1 and CDR2 are SEHNR and FQNEAQ (reference sequence). This CDR3 has 16 residues. CDR3 protein: CASSVYRTANTGELFF. CDR3 sequence (DNA): TGTGCCAGCAGCGTTTACCGGACAGCGAACACCGGGGAGCTGTTTTTT. Full variable domain (rest looked up from reference TRBV7-9 and TRBJ2-2): DTGVSQNPRHKITKRGQNVTFRCDPISEHNRLYWYRQTLGQGPEFLTYFQNEAQLEKSRLLSDRFSAERPKGSFSTLEIQRTEQGDSAMYLCASSVYRTANTGELFFGEGSRLTVL.

The rearrangement uses TRBV2 and TRBJ2-2, with D uncertain. Trimming took 4 bases from V and 1 from J, leaving 10 bases between them. This CDR3 spans 15 amino acids. Germline CDR1 SNHLY, CDR2 FYNNEI. The CDR3 DNA reads as TGTGCCAGCAGTGGAAATGCAGGGAACACCGGGGAGCTGTTTTTT. Encoded protein: CASSGNAGNTGELFF.

The V call is TRBV6-6, the J call TRBJ2-2; D possibly corresponds to TRBD1 (5 bases). Germline V gene lookup returns CDR1 MNHNY and CDR2 SVGAGI (reference sequence). The germline V and J ends were trimmed by 4 bases and 5 bases, with 8 bases remaining between them. This CDR3 contains 13 residues. The DNA for the CDR3 is TGTGCCAGCAGTTCAGGACAAACCGGGGAGCTGTTTTTT. As protein: CASSSGQTGELFF.

The rearrangement joins TRBV2 to TRBJ2-2, with D possibly TRBD2 on 5 matching bases. CDR1 is SNHLY and CDR2 is FYNNEI in the germline V gene. CDR3 length equals 15 residues. The V end was cut by 3 bases, the J end by 4 bases, with 12 bases between. In DNA form, the CDR3 reads TGTGCCAGCAGTGAGGTTGGGGAGAGCACCGGGGAGCTGTTTTTT. Its translation is CASSEVGESTGELFF.

V usage is TRBV6-2 or TRBV6-3 and J usage is TRBJ2-2; possibly TRBD2 for D (5 bases). V dropped 6 bases and J dropped 5 bases, with 16 bases sitting between them. This CDR3 has 15 amino acids. Germline CDR1 is MNHEY and CDR2 is SVGEGT. The CDR3 here is CASSWFSTGTGELFF. The CDR3, as DNA: TGTGCCAGCAGCTGGTTCTCAACGGGGACCGGGGAGCTGTTTTTT.

CDR3 sequence: CASSYGPNQPQHF. The CDR3 bases are TGTGCCAGCAGTTACGGGCCAAATCAGCCCCAGCATTTT. The chain recombines TRBV6-5 with TRBJ1-5; D is undetermined. Per the germline V gene, CDR1 is MNHEY and CDR2 is SVGAGI. CDR3 length equals 13 residues. V was trimmed by 2 bases and J by 4 bases, leaving 6 bases between them.

The rearrangement links TRBV6-5 to TRBJ1-1; the D gene is possibly TRBD1 (6 bases). Trimming removed 2 bases from V and 5 bases from J, with 18 bases in between. The CDR3 covers 16 residues. The V gene's germline CDR1 is MNHEY and CDR2 SVGAGI. CDR3: CASSYQQGLRETEAFF. The CDR3 DNA follows: TGTGCCAGCAGTTACCAGCAGGGGCTTAGGGAGACTGAAGCTTTCTTT.

This clone has only one observation. This chain joins TRBV6-5 and TRBJ2-1; 11 bases fit TRBD1. Germline CDR1 reads MNHEY; CDR2 reads SVGAGI. The CDR3 extends over 16 amino acids. The junction had 5 bases not matched to a gene; V was cut back by 1 base and J by 6 bases. In DNA, the CDR3 is TGTGCCAGCAGTTACTTGACCGGGACAGGGGGCAATGAGCAGTTCTTC. Translating it yields CASSYLTGTGGNEQFF.

The genes are TRBV6-5 and TRBJ1-6; perhaps TRBD1 as D (5 bases). Between the trimmed V and J ends, which lost 8 bases and 10 bases, there was a span of 9 bases. CDR1 MNHEY and CDR2 SVGAGI come from the germline V gene. This CDR3 has 11 residues. The CDR3 protein is CASSGGSPLHF. DNA of the CDR3: TGTGCCAGCTCGGGGGGGTCACCCCTCCACTTT.

This rearrangement joins TRBV7-2 to TRBJ2-3; perhaps TRBD1 as D (6 bases). V gave up 3 bases and J gave up 7 bases, with 17 bases separating them. This CDR3 spans 15 amino acids. Per the germline V gene, CDR1 is SGHTA and CDR2 is FQGNSA. The CDR3 region has the DNA TGTGCCAGCAGCTTTTCCGGGACAACACAGAATACGCAGTATTTT. As protein: CASSFSGTTQNTQYF.

The chain couples TRBV2 to TRBJ2-2, with unresolved D. The CDR3 has 15 residues. The V gene's germline CDR1 is SNHLY and CDR2 FYNNEI. V was cut by 7 bases and J by 3 bases, with 15 bases left in between. The CDR3 region is CASTKLLPDTGELFF. CDR3 in DNA: TGTGCCAGCACCAAACTCCTTCCTGACACCGGGGAGCTGTTTTTT.